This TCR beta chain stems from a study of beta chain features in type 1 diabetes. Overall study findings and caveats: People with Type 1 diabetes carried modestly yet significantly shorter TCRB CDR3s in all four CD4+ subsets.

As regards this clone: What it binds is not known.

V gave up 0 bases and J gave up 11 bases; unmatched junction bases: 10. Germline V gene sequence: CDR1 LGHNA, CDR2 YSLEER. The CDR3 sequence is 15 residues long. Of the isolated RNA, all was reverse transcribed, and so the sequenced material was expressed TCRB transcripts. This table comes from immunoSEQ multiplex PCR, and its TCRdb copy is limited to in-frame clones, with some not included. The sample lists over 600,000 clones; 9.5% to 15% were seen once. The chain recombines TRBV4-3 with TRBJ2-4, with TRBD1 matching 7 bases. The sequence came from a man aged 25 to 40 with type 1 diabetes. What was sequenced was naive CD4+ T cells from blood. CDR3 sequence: CASSQEGGQLTLQYF. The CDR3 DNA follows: TGCGCCAGCAGCCAAGAAGGGGGACAGTTAACTCTTCAGTACTTC.